This TCR beta chain was retrieved from a study of T cells in women clearing cervical HPV infection. Study as a whole: Controls gave blood once infection was undetectable; cases at lesion identification. Only a few women had HLA typing results available.

V was cut by 6 bases and J by 5 bases, with 16 bases left in between. From germline, CDR1 is SNHLY and CDR2 FYNNEI. This CDR3 has 14 residues. Overall study results and limits: Repertoire richness, not evenness, was significantly elevated in CIN3+ cases versus controls.

TCR beta CDR3 amplified by multiplex PCR from roughly 1,100 ng genomic DNA. Profiled with immunoSEQ multiplex PCR; TCRdb holds only in-frame clones, not every one. This sample's clone table lists over 15,000 clones. Concerning this clone: What it recognizes is unknown. From the germline J gene comes the end of the CDR3, since the read stops 3 residues before it.

The specimen sequenced was blood buffy coat. This TCR came from a woman aged 18 to 75 with a cervical HPV16 infection that either progressed to CIN3+ or cleared (not recorded which). This chain joins TRBV2 and TRBJ2-5; the D gene is possibly TRBD1 (6 bases). The CDR3 bases that were read are TGTGCCAGCAGCCAACAGGGTCAGCACGAGACC. Translating gives CASSQQGQHET. The full CDR3 protein reads CASSQQGQHETQYF. Full variable domain (missing parts from reference TRBV2 and TRBJ2-5): EPEVTQTPSHQVTQMGQEVILRCVPISNHLYFYWYRQILGQKVEFLVSFYNNEISEKSEIFDDQFSVERPDGSNFTLKIRSTKLEDSAMYFCASSQQGQHETQYFGPGTRLLVL.